These 5 T cell receptor beta chains came from one sample sequenced in a study of tissue T cells after allogeneic stem cell transplantation. The data were produced by immunoSEQ multiplex PCR, yet TCRdb's version contains in-frame clones alone and is incomplete. This table holds under 25,000 clones, around 77% found once. The specimen was spleen. The receptors come from a female BALB/c mouse in good health. This mouse strain has H2-d as its MHC haplotype.

With regard to this clone: Mouse names are used for the genes. Read data end 1 residue before the CDR3 end; the end is taken from the germline J gene. The rearrangement joins TRBV1 to TRBJ2-7; a possible D gene is TRBD1 (6 bases). V lost 4 bases to trimming and J lost 0 bases, with 10 bases between them. In germline, CDR1 is NSQYPW, CDR2 LRSPGD (reference sequence). The CDR3 has 14 residues. CDR3 bases read: TGCACCTGCAGTGTGACAGGTAGCTCCTATGAACAGTAC. Translated: CTCSVTGSSYEQY. The CDR3 in full is CTCSVTGSSYEQYF.

As for this clone: Gene names are the mouse ones. The read ends 1 residue shy of where the CDR3 ends; the end is completed using the germline J gene. The rearrangement joins TRBV13-3 to TRBJ2-3; 8 positions match TRBD2. Trimming removed 5 bases from V and 0 bases from J; junction bases left unmatched: 5. The germline V gene encodes CDR1 NNHDY and CDR2 SYVADS. This CDR3 spans 15 amino acids. The CDR3 reads CASRGGGSSAETLYF. The sequenced CDR3 bases are TGTGCCAGCAGAGGGGGGGGCTCTAGTGCAGAAACGCTGTAT.

For this clone: Gene names and germline match the mouse. The read ends 1 residue shy of where the CDR3 ends; the end is completed using the germline J gene. The chain employs TRBV19 and TRBJ2-3; tentative D call: TRBD1 (6 bases). This CDR3 has 13 amino acids. Germline assignment: CDR1 FNHDT and CDR2 SITEND (reference sequence). V lost 6 bases to trimming and J lost 0 bases, with 8 bases between them. CDR3 residues: CASIRGSAETLYF. CDR3 DNA (partial): TGTGCCAGCATCAGGGGTAGTGCAGAAACGCTGTAT. Filled out from reference TRBV19 and TRBJ2-3, the complete variable domain reads GGIITQTPKFLIGQEGQKLTLKCQQNFNHDTMYWYRQDSGKGLRLIYYSITENDLQKGDLSEGYDASREKKSSFSLTVTSAQKNEMAVFLCASIRGSAETLYFGSGTRLTVL.

On this clone: All gene names here are mouse names. The DNA ends 1 residue before the CDR3 does, and the rest of the CDR3 is filled in from the germline J gene. This rearrangement joins TRBV31 to TRBJ1-2; D remains ambiguous. The CDR3 extends over 13 amino acids. Germline values: CDR1 GKSSPN, CDR2 SITVG. Trimming shortened V by 1 base and J by 1 base, and 7 bases separated the two germline ends. The sequenced part of the CDR3 DNA is TGTGCCTGGAGTCCGGACCAAAACTCCGACTACACC. Encoded protein: CAWSPDQNSDYT. The entire CDR3 protein is CAWSPDQNSDYTF.

To note about this clone: Gene names are the mouse ones. The read finishes 1 residue shy of the CDR3 end, and the germline J gene is used to complete it. V and J are TRBV13-1 and TRBJ2-3, with D possibly TRBD1 on 6 matching bases. The CDR3 spans 13 residues. Germline assignment: CDR1 NSHNY and CDR2 SYGAGN. V dropped 3 bases and J dropped 1 base, with 6 bases sitting between them. The CDR3 loop is CASSGQGAETLYF. Partial CDR3 DNA: TGTGCCAGCAGTGGACAGGGTGCAGAAACGCTGTAT.